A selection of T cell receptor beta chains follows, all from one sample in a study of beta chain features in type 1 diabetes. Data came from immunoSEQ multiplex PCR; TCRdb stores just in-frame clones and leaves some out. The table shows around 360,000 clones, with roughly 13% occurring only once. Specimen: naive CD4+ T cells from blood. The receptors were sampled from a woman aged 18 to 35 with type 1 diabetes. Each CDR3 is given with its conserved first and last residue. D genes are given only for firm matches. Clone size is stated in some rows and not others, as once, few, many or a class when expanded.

CDR3: CASSLDGQTEAFF
DNA: TGTGCCAGCAGCTTAGATGGGCAAACTGAAGCTTTCTTT
J: TRBJ1-1
D: .
size: .
V: TRBV7-2

CDR3: CASSYSRGAAYEQYF
DNA: TGTGCCAGCAGTTACTCCCGCGGCGCCGCCTACGAGCAGTACTTC
J: TRBJ2-7
D: .
size: few
V: TRBV6-5

CDR3: CSAVPGLNTGELFF
DNA: TGCAGCGCCGTTCCGGGACTTAACACCGGGGAGCTGTTTTTT
J: TRBJ2-2
D: .
size: .
V: TRBV29-1

CDR3: CASSFDRNQPQHF
DNA: TGTGCCAGCAGCTTCGACAGAAATCAGCCCCAGCATTTT
J: TRBJ1-5
D: .
size: few
V: TRBV7-9

CDR3: CASSFPGGYEQYF
DNA: TGCGCCAGCAGCTTCCCAGGGGGCTACGAGCAGTACTTC
J: TRBJ2-7
D: TRBD1
size: few
V: TRBV5-1

CDR3: CASSLGSSGRQETQYF
DNA: TGTGCCAGCAGCTTAGGGTCTAGCGGGAGACAAGAGACCCAGTACTTC
J: TRBJ2-5
D: TRBD2
size: few
V: TRBV7-9

CDR3: CASRTSGRTSSYEQYF
DNA: TGTGCCAGCAGAACTAGCGGGAGGACATCCTCCTACGAGCAGTACTTC
J: TRBJ2-7
D: TRBD2
size: .
V: TRBV27

CDR3: CAWSVALTDPNTEAFF
DNA: TGTGCCTGGAGTGTAGCTCTGACAGATCCAAACACTGAAGCTTTCTTT
J: TRBJ1-1
D: .
size: .
V: TRBV30

CDR3: CASSPSGGSYEQYF
DNA: TGTGCCAGCTCACCATCGGGGGGCTCCTACGAGCAGTACTTC
J: TRBJ2-7
D: TRBD2
size: few
V: TRBV18

CDR3: CASSLLAGDYEQYF
DNA: TGTGCCAGCAGCCTACTAGCGGGGGACTACGAGCAGTACTTC
J: TRBJ2-7
D: TRBD2
size: few
V: TRBV7-9

CDR3: CASSSTGGAENEQFF
DNA: TGTGCCAGCAGCTCGACAGGGGGCGCAGAGAATGAGCAGTTCTTC
J: TRBJ2-1
D: TRBD1
size: .
V: TRBV7-9

CDR3: CASSPFHSYNEQFF
DNA: TGTGCCAGTAGTCCTTTCCACAGCTACAATGAGCAGTTCTTC
J: TRBJ2-1
D: .
size: few
V: TRBV19

CDR3: CSAEDLRDRGEAFF
DNA: TGCAGCGCCGAAGACCTCCGGGACAGGGGCGAAGCTTTCTTT
J: TRBJ1-1
D: TRBD1
size: .
V: TRBV29-1

CDR3: CASSLGRSTYEQYF
DNA: TGTGCCAGCAGCTTGGGGCGGTCGACCTACGAGCAGTACTTC
J: TRBJ2-7
D: .
size: .
V: TRBV5-4

CDR3: CASSRAGETQYF
DNA: TGTGCCAGCAGCAGAGCGGGGGAGACCCAGTACTTC
J: TRBJ2-5
D: TRBD2
size: few
V: TRBV14

CDR3: CASSLTTGELFF
DNA: TGTGCCAGCAGCTTGACAACCGGGGAGCTGTTTTTT
J: TRBJ2-2
D: .
size: few
V: TRBV7-2

CDR3: CAWRGQVVAEAFF
DNA: TGTGCCTGGAGGGGACAGGTCGTCGCTGAAGCTTTCTTT
J: TRBJ1-1
D: TRBD1
size: few
V: TRBV30

CDR3: CASSTRANNEQFF
DNA: TGTGCCAGCAGCACCCGAGCCAACAATGAGCAGTTCTTC
J: TRBJ2-1
D: .
size: few
V: TRBV9

CDR3: CASSQSRVQETQYF
DNA: TGCGCCAGCAGCCAAAGTCGAGTTCAAGAGACCCAGTACTTC
J: TRBJ2-5
D: .
size: .
V: TRBV4-3

CDR3: CAIRPGTGGAETQYF
DNA: TGTGCCATCAGACCCGGGACAGGGGGTGCGGAGACCCAGTACTTC
J: TRBJ2-5
D: TRBD1
size: .
V: TRBV10-3

CDR3: CASSGTGRETQYF
DNA: TGTGCCAGCAGCGGCACAGGGCGAGAGACCCAGTACTTC
J: TRBJ2-5
D: .
size: few
V: TRBV9

CDR3: CATSRIQENTGELFF
DNA: TGTGCCACCAGCAGAATACAGGAAAACACCGGGGAGCTGTTTTTT
J: TRBJ2-2
D: .
size: .
V: TRBV15

CDR3: CASSLTRDSSTYEQYF
DNA: TGCGCCAGCAGCTTGACCAGGGACAGTTCTACCTACGAGCAGTACTTC
J: TRBJ2-7
D: TRBD1
size: .
V: TRBV5-1

CDR3: CASSLFGGTYNEQFF
DNA: TGTGCCAGCAGCTTATTTGGCGGTACCTACAATGAGCAGTTCTTC
J: TRBJ2-1
D: .
size: .
V: TRBV5-4

CDR3: CASSNPFLERETQYF
DNA: TGTGCCAGCAGCAATCCTTTTCTCGAACGGGAGACCCAGTACTTC
J: TRBJ2-5
D: .
size: few
V: TRBV21-1

CDR3: CASSPGLADSYEQYF
DNA: TGTGCCAGCTCACCAGGGCTAGCGGACTCCTACGAGCAGTACTTC
J: TRBJ2-7
D: TRBD2
size: .
V: TRBV18

CDR3: CAWSIEPRNIQYF
DNA: TGTGCCTGGAGTATCGAACCTAGAAACATTCAGTACTTC
J: TRBJ2-4
D: .
size: .
V: TRBV30

CDR3: CASSTGGIPLPNEQFF
DNA: TGTGCCAGCAGCACGGGTGGAATTCCCCTCCCTAATGAGCAGTTCTTC
J: TRBJ2-1
D: .
size: .
V: TRBV9